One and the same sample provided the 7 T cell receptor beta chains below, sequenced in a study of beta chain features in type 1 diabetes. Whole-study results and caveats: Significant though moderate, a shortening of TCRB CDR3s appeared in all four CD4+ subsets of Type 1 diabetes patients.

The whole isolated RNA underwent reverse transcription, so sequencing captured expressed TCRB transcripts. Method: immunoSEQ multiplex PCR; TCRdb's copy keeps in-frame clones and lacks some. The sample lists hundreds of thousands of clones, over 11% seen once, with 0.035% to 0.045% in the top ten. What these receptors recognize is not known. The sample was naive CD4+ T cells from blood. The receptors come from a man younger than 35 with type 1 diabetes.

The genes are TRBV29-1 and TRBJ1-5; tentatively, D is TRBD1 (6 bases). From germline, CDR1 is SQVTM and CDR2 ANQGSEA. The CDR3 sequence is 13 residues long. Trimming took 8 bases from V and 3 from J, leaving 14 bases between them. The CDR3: CSFSQGLNQPQHF. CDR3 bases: TGCAGCTTCTCTCAGGGGCTCAATCAGCCCCAGCATTTT.

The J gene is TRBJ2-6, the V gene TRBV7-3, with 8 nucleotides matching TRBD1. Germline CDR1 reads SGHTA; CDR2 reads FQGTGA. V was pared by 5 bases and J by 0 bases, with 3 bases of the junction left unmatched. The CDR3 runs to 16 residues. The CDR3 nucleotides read TGTGCCAGCAGCCGGACAGGGCTCTCTGGGGCCAACGTCCTGACTTTC. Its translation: CASSRTGLSGANVLTF.

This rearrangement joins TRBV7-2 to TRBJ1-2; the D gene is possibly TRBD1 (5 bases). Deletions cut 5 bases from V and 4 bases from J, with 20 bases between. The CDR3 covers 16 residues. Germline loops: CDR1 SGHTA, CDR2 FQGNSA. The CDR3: CASSIPTGTGGYGYTF. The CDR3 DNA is TGTGCCAGCAGCATCCCGACCGGGACGGGGGGCTATGGCTACACCTTC.

The CDR3 loop reads CASSSPGTGGSTGEKLFF. Written as DNA, the CDR3 is TGTGCCAGCAGCTCCCCAGGGACAGGGGGCTCGACCGGAGAAAAACTGTTTTTT. The chain employs TRBV7-2 and TRBJ1-4; 12 bases are shared with TRBD1. V lost 4 bases to trimming and J lost 8 bases; unmatched junction nucleotides: 14. CDR3 length equals 18 residues. From germline, CDR1 is SGHTA and CDR2 FQGNSA.

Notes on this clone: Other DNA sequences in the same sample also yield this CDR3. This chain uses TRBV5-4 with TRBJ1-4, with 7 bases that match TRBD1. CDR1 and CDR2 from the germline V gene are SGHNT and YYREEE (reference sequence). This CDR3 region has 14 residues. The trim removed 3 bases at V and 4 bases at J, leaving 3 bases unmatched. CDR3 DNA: TGTGCCAGCAGCTCCCGGGACAGTAATGAAAAACTGTTTTTT. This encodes CASSSRDSNEKLFF. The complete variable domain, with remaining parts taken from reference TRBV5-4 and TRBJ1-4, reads ETGVTQSPTHLIKTRGQQVTLRCSSQSGHNTVSWYQQALGQGPQFIFQYYREEENGRGNFPPRFSGLQFPNYSSELNVNALELDDSALYLCASSSRDSNEKLFFGSGTQLSVL.

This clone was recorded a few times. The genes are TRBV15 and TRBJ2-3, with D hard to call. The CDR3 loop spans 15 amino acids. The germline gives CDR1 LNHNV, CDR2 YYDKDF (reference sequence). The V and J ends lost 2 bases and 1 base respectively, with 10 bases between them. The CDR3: CATSRQFSGTDTQYF. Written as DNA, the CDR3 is TGTGCCACCAGCAGACAGTTCTCAGGCACAGATACGCAGTATTTT.

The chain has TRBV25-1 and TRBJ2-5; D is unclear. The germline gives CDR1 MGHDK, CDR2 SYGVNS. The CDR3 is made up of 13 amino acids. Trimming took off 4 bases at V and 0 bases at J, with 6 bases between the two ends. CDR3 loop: CASSGYDQETQYF. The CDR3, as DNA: TGTGCCAGCAGTGGGTACGACCAAGAGACCCAGTACTTC.